The 5 T cell receptor beta chains in this list originate from one sample, sequenced in a study of CD8+ T cells in alopecia areata. Noted treatment: oral pan-JAK inhibitor, 5-10 mg twice daily. Sequencing used cDNA as its template, made by extracting RNA and reverse transcribing it. The table came from immunoSEQ multiplex PCR; TCRdb's copy has only in-frame clones and leaves some out. This sample has around 150,000 clones; 50% to 70% occur once, and the top ten carry 0.91%. Sample: CD4+ T cells sorted from blood, taken at week 4, from a patient treated with tofacitinib. Receptors were obtained from a human donor with alopecia areata.

The rearrangement joins TRBV27 to TRBJ1-1; D unclear. The CDR3 spans 14 residues. V was pared by 5 bases and J by 6 bases, with 16 bases between. Germline V CDR1 and CDR2: MNHEY, SMNVEV (reference sequence). The CDR3 DNA reads as TGTGCCAGCAGTGGCACCGGGAGAGACCCTGAAGCTTTCTTT. Translation: CASSGTGRDPEAFF.

The chain is built from TRBV30 and TRBJ1-6, with 8 bases fitting TRBD1. With 8 bases clipped from V and 9 bases from J, the junction kept 6 bases outside the gene matches. CDR3 length: 12 residues. Germline lookup yields CDR1 GTSNPN and CDR2 SVGIG (reference sequence). The CDR3 is CAGDRGGSPLHF. CDR3 DNA: TGTGCCGGAGACAGGGGCGGTTCACCCCTCCACTTT.

The chain recombines TRBV25-1 with TRBJ1-2; possible D gene TRBD1, 6 bases. Germline CDR1 and CDR2: MGHDK and SYGVNS. V dropped 5 bases and J dropped 2 bases, with 12 bases sitting between them. The CDR3 extends over 14 amino acids. The CDR3 loop reads CASSHPGANYGYTF. The CDR3 DNA reads TGTGCCAGCAGTCATCCGGGGGCGAACTATGGCTACACCTTC.

This clone is a singleton in its sample. The J gene is TRBJ2-5, the V gene TRBV4-1; D gene ambiguous. The CDR3 sequence is 16 residues long. Trimming cost V 0 bases and J 7 bases, with 18 bases left between them. The germline V gene encodes CDR1 MGHRA and CDR2 YSYEKL. The CDR3 reads CASSQETVGNPSTQYF. CDR3 in DNA: TGCGCCAGCAGCCAAGAAACGGTGGGTAATCCCTCGACCCAGTACTTC.

V and J are TRBV29-1 and TRBJ2-3, with D maybe TRBD2 (5 bases). CDR1 and CDR2 from the germline V gene are SQVTM and ANQGSEA. The V end lost 0 bases, the J end lost 13 bases, and 14 bases lay between the germline ends. The CDR3 is made up of 12 amino acids. The CDR3 region has the DNA TGCAGCGTTGAAGAGGCCGGGGTATTGGAGTATTTT. Amino acids: CSVEEAGVLEYF.